The source of this T cell receptor (beta chain) is a study of T cell responses to AZD1222 COVID-19 vaccine. Overall study results and limits: The peak T cell response came first, and repertoires were sampled only after it.

Repertoires were generated with immunoSEQ multiplex PCR, while TCRdb's copy carries only in-frame clones and drops some. The sample has roughly 160,000 clones; around 85% are singletons. V lost 1 base and J 10 bases, leaving 11 bases between the germline ends. The CDR3 length is 13 residues. Germline CDR1 and CDR2: SGHAT and FQNNGV. A remark on this clone: Its specificity is not known.

Sequences were derived from peripheral blood, sampled 28 days after the second AZD1222 dose. This TCR derives from an adult who received the AZD1222 COVID-19 vaccine. The chain carries TRBV11-2 and TRBJ2-1, with D possibly matching TRBD1 (5 bases). The CDR3 protein is CASSLGPPGEQFF. DNA of the CDR3: TGTGCCAGCAGCTTAGGCCCGCCAGGGGAGCAGTTCTTC.